One sample yielded the 7 T cell receptor beta chains listed below, sequenced in a study of cytomegalovirus exposure and HLA in healthy donors. The PCR had 60 Vbeta and 13 Jbeta primers. Repertoires were generated with immunoSEQ multiplex PCR, while TCRdb's copy carries only in-frame clones and drops some. The table has about 43,000 clones, around 58% seen once. Sequenced input: PBMCs. Receptors were obtained from a man between 60 and 75 years old in good health and CMV-seropositive.

This clone appeared a few times. The genes are TRBV20-1 and TRBJ1-1, with a weak D call TRBD1 (5 bases). The CDR3 consists of 11 residues. Germline values: CDR1 DFQATT, CDR2 SNEGSKA (reference sequence). Trimming stripped 3 bases from V and 10 bases from J, with 12 bases between. DNA of the CDR3: TGCAGTGCTAGTGGGCCCCAGGGAGCTTTCTTT. Protein product: CSASGPQGAFF.

This chain links TRBV27 with TRBJ2-2; 14 nucleotides match TRBD2. The junction had 10 bases not matched to a gene; V was cut back by 3 bases and J by 4 bases. This CDR3 comprises 19 residues. Germline CDR1 is MNHEY and CDR2 is SMNVEV (reference sequence). CDR3 sequence: CASSFSGTSGSLGTGELFF. CDR3 DNA: TGTGCCAGCAGTTTCTCCGGGACTAGCGGGAGTCTGGGCACCGGGGAGCTGTTTTTT.

The chain combines TRBV6-1 with TRBJ1-1, with D tentatively TRBD1 (5 bases). The CDR3 totals 14 residues. V was pared by 4 bases and J by 6 bases, with 15 bases between. Germline CDR1 and CDR2: MNHNS and SASEGT. This CDR3 is CASSGDSLGSEAFF. The CDR3 DNA follows: TGTGCCAGCAGTGGTGACAGCCTGGGGTCTGAAGCTTTCTTT.

V and J are TRBV27 and TRBJ2-1, with a tentative D call TRBD1 (5 bases). The CDR3 is 15 amino acids. The V gene lost 2 bases and the J gene lost 2 bases, with 10 bases spanning the gap. The germline V gene has CDR1 MNHEY and CDR2 SMNVEV (reference sequence). The CDR3 nucleotides are TGTGCCAGCAGTTTAACGAGACAGCCCTACAATGAGCAGTTCTTC. This codes for CASSLTRQPYNEQFF.

The chain is built from TRBV5-6 and TRBJ1-2; tentatively, D is TRBD1 (5 bases). CDR1 and CDR2 (germline): SGHDT, YYEEEE. V was shortened by 5 bases and J by 5 bases, with 13 bases between the two germline ends. The CDR3 spans 13 residues. CDR3 nucleotides: TGTGCCAGCAGTACAGACAGCTGGTATGGCTACACCTTC. It encodes CASSTDSWYGYTF.

This clone was counted a few times. The chain uses TRBV2 and TRBJ1-2; unclear D gene. The CDR3 extends over 15 amino acids. The V end was cut by 5 bases, the J end by 4 bases, with 17 bases between. Germline-derived CDR1 and CDR2 are SNHLY and FYNNEI. The CDR3, as DNA: TGTGCCAGCAGTCGTAGCCCCCAGAATTTCTATGGCTACACCTTC. Translating it yields CASSRSPQNFYGYTF.

The gene calls are TRBV13 and TRBJ1-1; D gene unclear. The CDR3 extends over 13 amino acids. The germline gives CDR1 PRHDT, CDR2 FYEKMQ (reference sequence). Deletions cut 1 base from V and 2 bases from J, with 5 bases between. CDR3 coding DNA: TGTGCCAGCAGCTTAGAATCAAACACTGAAGCTTTCTTT. The encoded protein is CASSLESNTEAFF.